This T cell receptor (beta chain) was observed in a study of blood T cell repertoires in COVID-19. On the study more broadly: Material from acute and convalescent COVID-19 was sourced from the United States, Italy and Spain. PBMCs, B-cell-depleted T cells, or T cells were the source of the cDNA or gDNA that made up the material.

CDR1 is SGHTA and CDR2 is FQGNSA in the germline V gene. The CDR3 is 13 amino acids. The V segment lost 5 bases and the J segment 9 bases; nucleotides outside the gene matches: 9. The assay was immunoSEQ multiplex PCR, and TCRdb's table has in-frame clones only and misses some. This table holds some 300,000 clones, about 90% found once. The rearrangement uses TRBV7-2 and TRBJ2-7; 8 nucleotides match TRBD1. The source is a woman aged 18-35 years with acute COVID-19. The sequenced sample was PBMCs or T cells enriched from blood (not recorded which). The CDR3 region is CASSPGTGPVQYF. The CDR3 DNA reads TGTGCCAGCAGCCCCGGGACAGGCCCAGTGCAGTACTTC. Full variable domain (remainder filled in from reference TRBV7-2 and TRBJ2-7): GAGVSQSPSNKVTEKGKDVELRCDPISGHTALYWYRQSLGQGLEFLIYFQGNSAPDKSGLPSDRFSAERTGGSVSTLTIQRTQQEDSAVYLCASSPGTGPVQYFGPGTRLTVT.